This T cell receptor (beta chain) was identified in a study of blood T cell repertoires in COVID-19. About the research overall: There were acute and convalescent COVID-19 samples, and they came from the United States, Italy and Spain.

In the authors' methods: Estimates of nucleated cell counts were drawn from the amplification of reference gene primers. Repertoires were generated with immunoSEQ multiplex PCR, while TCRdb's copy carries only in-frame clones and drops some. D and trimming were read from the DNA, whereas the V and J calls and clone size are those reported in that table. This table holds almost 55,000 clones, approximately 88% found once. Per germline, CDR1 LGHDT and CDR2 YNNKEL (reference sequence). Trimming removed 1 base from V and 3 bases from J, with 10 bases in between. The CDR3 extends over 14 amino acids. Material for sequencing was peripheral blood. This sequence originates from a human donor in a cohort sampled during active COVID-19. This rearrangement joins TRBV3-1 (or the pseudogene TRBV3-2) to TRBJ2-7; a possible D gene is TRBD2 (6 bases). CDR3 amino acids: CASSQGDSGYEQYF. DNA of the CDR3: TGTGCCAGCAGCCAAGGCGATAGCGGCTACGAGCAGTACTTC.